This T cell receptor beta chain was sequenced for a study of metastatic and nonmetastatic thyroid tumors. Study background: It was across blood and tumor or nodule tissue from malignant and benign thyroid patients that repertoires were compared.

How the authors handled the data: The authors used CDR3 differences across clinicopathological groups to build a distant-metastasis classifier for papillary thyroid cancer. TCRdb ran MiXCR on the PCR reads. In this record, the V and J calls reflect TCRdb's handling and not the investigators' own analysis. The sample holds under 25,000 clones, around 15% seen once. The CDR3 runs to 13 residues. The V segment lost 7 bases and the J segment 5 bases; nucleotides outside the gene matches: 8. Germline V lookup: CDR1 MNHEY, CDR2 SMNVEV (reference sequence). In this sample, this clone turned up many times. Its specificity is unknown. Nobody among the patients had been given any treatment before thyroid surgery. Study-wide findings and caveats: When malignant thyroid tumors were compared with benign nodules, TCR beta diversity was reportedly significantly higher in the malignant tumors. This held in both blood and tumor samples.

Sequencing was performed on blood. The source of this sequence is a female donor with papillary thyroid cancer or a benign thyroid nodule (not recorded which). Some clones in this sample may be carry-over from other donors' samples. This chain connects TRBV27 to TRBJ2-7; 7 bases fit TRBD2. In DNA form, the CDR3 reads TGTGCCAGCACGGGGGAGGGCCGGAACGAGCAGTACTTC. Its translation: CASTGEGRNEQYF.